Described below is a single T cell receptor beta chain sequence and its context. The antigen is unknown. This CDR3 spans 15 amino acids. From germline, CDR1 is MNHEY and CDR2 SVGEGT. Between the trimmed V and J ends, which lost 2 bases and 4 bases, there was a span of 14 bases. Libraries were prepared by immunoSEQ multiplex PCR; TCRdb keeps only in-frame clonotypes and omits some of them. Among about 140,000 clones listed, roughly 90% were seen once. This sample was taken from a study of T cell responses to AZD1222 COVID-19 vaccine. Broader study findings: Regions 160-218 and 743-854 held dominance among vaccine-associated CD4 TCRs, which spanned spike. A reported finding is that nearly half of spike-specific TCRs target unmutated variant regions. Among those given AZD1222, only 5 to 7 were seropositive at baseline. Donors were mostly white British, more females; clonal diversity possibly underestimated.

The chain has TRBV6-2 or TRBV6-3 and TRBJ1-2; a possible D gene is TRBD1 (6 bases). Sample: peripheral blood, taken on day 0 of AZD1222 vaccination. The source of this sequence is an adult in good health. The DNA of the CDR3 is TGTGCCAGCAGTTACGTGACAGGTCGCGTCTATGGCTACACCTTC. Protein sequence: CASSYVTGRVYGYTF.